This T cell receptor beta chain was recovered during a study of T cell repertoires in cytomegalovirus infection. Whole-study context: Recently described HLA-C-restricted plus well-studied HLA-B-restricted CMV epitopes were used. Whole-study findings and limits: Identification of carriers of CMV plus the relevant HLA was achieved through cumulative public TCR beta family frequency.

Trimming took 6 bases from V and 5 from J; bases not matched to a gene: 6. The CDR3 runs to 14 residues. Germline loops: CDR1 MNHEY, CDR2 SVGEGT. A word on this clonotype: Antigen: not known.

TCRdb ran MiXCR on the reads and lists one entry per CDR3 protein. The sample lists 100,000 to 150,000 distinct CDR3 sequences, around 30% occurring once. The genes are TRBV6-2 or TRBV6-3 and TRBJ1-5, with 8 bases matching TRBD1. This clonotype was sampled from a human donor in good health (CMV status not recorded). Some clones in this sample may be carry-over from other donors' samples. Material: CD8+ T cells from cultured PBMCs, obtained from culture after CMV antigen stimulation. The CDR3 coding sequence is TGTGCCAGCAGCTCGGACAGGGATTATCAGCCCCAGCATTTT. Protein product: CASSSDRDYQPQHF.